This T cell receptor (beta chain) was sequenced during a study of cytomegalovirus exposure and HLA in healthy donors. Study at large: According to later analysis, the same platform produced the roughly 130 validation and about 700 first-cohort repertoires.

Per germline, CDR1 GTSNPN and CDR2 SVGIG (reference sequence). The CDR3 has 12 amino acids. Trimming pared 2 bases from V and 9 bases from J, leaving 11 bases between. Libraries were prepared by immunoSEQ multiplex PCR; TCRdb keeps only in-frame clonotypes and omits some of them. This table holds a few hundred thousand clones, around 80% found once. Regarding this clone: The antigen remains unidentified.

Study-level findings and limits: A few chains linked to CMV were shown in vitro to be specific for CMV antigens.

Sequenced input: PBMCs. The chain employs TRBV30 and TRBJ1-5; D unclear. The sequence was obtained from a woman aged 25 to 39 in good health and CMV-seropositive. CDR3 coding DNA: TGTGCCTGGAGTCCTCCCGGAGGGCCCCAGCATTTT. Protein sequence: CAWSPPGGPQHF.